This paragraph covers one T cell receptor beta chain sequence. The antigen it binds to is not known. Per-base quality was not reported, and no clone a single base away is much larger than it. This sample is part of a study of tumor-infiltrating lymphocytes in primary liver carcinoma (dated by TCRdb to the late 2010s). Study-wide context: Hepatocellular carcinoma (four) or combined HCC and intrahepatic cholangiocarcinoma (one) was present in the five patients, who were three men and two women aged 30 to 69 years. The five patients had tumors staged T1-T3 N0M0, with maximum diameters ranging from about 4 to 11 cm. Each sample produced roughly 3.65 to 7.5 million productive TCRbeta reads, and read depth showed no significant difference between tissue types. For each liver tumor, the study sampled five regions along with adjacent normal tissue and blood, and applied TCRbeta repertoire sequencing, expression microarrays and whole-exome sequencing. TCRbeta repertoire sequencing covered 35 or so specimens from 5 patients: roughly 25 tumor regions, 5 adjacent noncancerous liver tissues and 5 peripheral blood samples. Repertoires from technical replicates were highly reproducible, with mean shared-clone rates about 0.86 and correlation coefficients above 0.95. Points the paper makes about the study in general: A significantly larger repertoire fraction was made up by the top 250 clones in tumors than in blood (p = 0.039). Since the samples were bulk and unsorted, there was no way to compare CD4+ and CD8+ T cell repertoires. Because sequencing covered only the TCR beta chain and unpaired alpha chains were not captured, true repertoire diversity is likely underestimated. The study included only four or five patients, and the authors note findings should be validated in a larger study. Pairs of tumor regions showed greater repertoire overlap (mean about 35%) than tumor-adjacent pairs (roughly 17%) or tumor-blood pairs (about 15%), which is consistent with antigen-driven expansion.

CDR1 is given as LNHDA and CDR2 as SQIVND, both from the germline V gene (reference sequence). The germline ends are 16 bases apart after V is trimmed by 11 bases and J by 5 bases. The CDR3 goes from the cysteine to the phenylalanine over 12 residues. Just the 36-base CDR3 DNA is kept, in frame starting at base 1. Without any cell sorting, total RNA and DNA were co-extracted from 20-30 mg of bulk tissue using the AllPrep DNA/RNA mini kit. Surgical resection was performed in China between November 2015 and early 2016 on about five patients with histopathologically diagnosed primary liver carcinoma. At the time of sampling, the patients were treatment-naive and had chronic HBV infection. Each fresh piece of tumor and adjacent tissue was cut in two, with one half stored in RNAlater at -80 degrees C and the other half sent for histology. Using a constant-region primer and ProtoScript II reverse transcriptase, TCRbeta-specific cDNA was reverse-transcribed from 500 ng total RNA. The TCRbeta libraries were prepared through three rounds of nested multiplex PCR following a slightly modified ARM-PCR procedure. The first two PCR rounds used multiplex TRBV1-TRBV30 forward primers with a Cbeta reverse primer, each for approximately 10 cycles. A final 25-cycle PCR with Deep VentR polymerase added sample barcodes and Illumina adapters. Before sequencing, amplicons of 200-500 bp were gel-purified using a QIAquick gel extraction kit. TCRbeta amplicons were sequenced on an Illumina HiSeq 2500 with 250-bp paired-end reads. The authors' analysis ran thus. Reads were quality-trimmed with Trimmomatic v0.33, and paired reads were merged with FLASH v1.2.11 to recover full CDR3 sequences. V, D and J germline segments were assigned to the rearranged TCRbeta sequences by MiGEC v1.2.1b. Clonotype statistics and Shannon-Wiener diversity indices were calculated with VDJtools v1.0.0. To reduce sampling bias, subsequent analyses other than the diversity analysis used only the 250 most abundant clonotypes in each sample. Through fastp at Q25 and MiXCR, TCRdb rebuilt clones from the public reads, retaining in-frame beta chains. Duplicate CDR3 protein sequences are folded into a single record with the most common DNA and genes. These V and J calls rely on TCRdb rather than the paper's analysis. The sample data list 90,000 to 150,000 distinct CDR3 sequences, and under 70% of these were observed just once. Clones ranked in the top ten supply about 8% of the sample.

The chain is assembled from TRBV19 and TRBJ2-7; TRBD1 is a possible D gene, resting on 6 matching bases. Sequencing was carried out using tumor-adjacent normal liver tissue. This sequence originates from a woman aged 60-75 years with primary liver carcinoma and hepatitis B virus infection. The nucleotide sequence is TGTGCCGAAAGGGGGACCGAGGACGAGCAGTACTTC. Its amino acids are CAERGTEDEQYF.